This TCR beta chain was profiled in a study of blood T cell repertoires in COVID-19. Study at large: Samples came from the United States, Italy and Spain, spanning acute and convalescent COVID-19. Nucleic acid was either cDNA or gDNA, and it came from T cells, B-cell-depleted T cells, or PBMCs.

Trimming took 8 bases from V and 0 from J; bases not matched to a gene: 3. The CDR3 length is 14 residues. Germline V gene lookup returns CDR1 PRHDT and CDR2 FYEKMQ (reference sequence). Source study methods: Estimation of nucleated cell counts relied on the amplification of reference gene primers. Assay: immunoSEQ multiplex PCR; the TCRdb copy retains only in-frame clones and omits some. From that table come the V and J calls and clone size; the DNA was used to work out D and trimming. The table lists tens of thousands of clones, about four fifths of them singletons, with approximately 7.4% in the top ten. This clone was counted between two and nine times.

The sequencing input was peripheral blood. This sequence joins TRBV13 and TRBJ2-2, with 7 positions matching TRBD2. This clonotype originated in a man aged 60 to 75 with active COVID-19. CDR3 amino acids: CASSGGANTGELFF. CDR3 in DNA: TGTGCCAGCTCTGGGGGGGCGAACACCGGGGAGCTGTTTTTT.